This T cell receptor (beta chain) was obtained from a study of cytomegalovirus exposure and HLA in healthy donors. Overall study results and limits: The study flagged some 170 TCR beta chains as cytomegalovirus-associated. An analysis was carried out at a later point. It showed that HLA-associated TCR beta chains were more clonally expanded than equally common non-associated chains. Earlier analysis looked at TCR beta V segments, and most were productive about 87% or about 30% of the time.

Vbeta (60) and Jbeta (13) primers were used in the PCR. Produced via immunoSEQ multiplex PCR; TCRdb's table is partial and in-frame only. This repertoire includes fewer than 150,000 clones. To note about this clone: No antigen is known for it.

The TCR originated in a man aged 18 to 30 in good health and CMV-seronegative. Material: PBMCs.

The CDR3 DNA follows: TGTGCCAGCAGCCTAGGGGATATGGTCATGAAGCCCCAGCATTTT. Its translation is CASSLGDMVMKPQHF. The chain joins TRBV28 to TRBJ1-5; D possibly corresponds to TRBD1 (5 bases). V lost 6 bases, J lost 8 bases, and 20 bases lay in between. Per the germline V gene, CDR1 is MDHEN and CDR2 is SYDVKM. CDR3 length: 15 amino acids.